Listed below are T cell receptor beta chains from one sample, sequenced in a study of beta chain features in type 1 diabetes. Sequenced by immunoSEQ multiplex PCR; TCRdb stores in-frame clones only, minus some. The sample lists more than 100,000 clones, approximately 16% seen once, with 2% to 2.5% in the top ten. Sequenced input: central memory CD4+ T cells from blood. Receptors originate from a man in his thirties or forties with type 1 diabetes. CDR3s include the opening cysteine and the closing phenylalanine or tryptophan. A D gene is named only where the DNA matches it firmly. The size entry is marked missing in some rows and otherwise reads once, few, many or a size class.

CDR3: CTSSHDTQGLNTEAFF
DNA: TGCACCAGCAGCCACGACACACAGGGACTGAACACTGAAGCTTTCTTT
J: TRBJ1-1
V: TRBV1
size: .
D: .

CDR3: CASSPYRDRQETQYF
DNA: TGTGCCAGCTCACCGTATAGGGACAGACAAGAGACCCAGTACTTC
J: TRBJ2-5
V: TRBV18
size: .
D: TRBD1

CDR3: CASSFDSNQPQHF
DNA: TGCGCCAGCAGCTTCGATAGCAATCAGCCCCAGCATTTT
J: TRBJ1-5
V: TRBV5-1
size: few
D: .

CDR3: CASSQDLRDNEQFF
DNA: TGTGCCAGCAGCCAAGATTTACGGGACAATGAGCAGTTCTTC
J: TRBJ2-1
V: TRBV4-2
size: .
D: .

CDR3: CASSLRTDQYF
DNA: TGTGCCAGCAGCTTGCGAACAGACCAATACTTC
J: TRBJ2-7
V: TRBV5-6
size: few
D: .

CDR3: CASSPESWAKNIQYF
DNA: TGTGCCAGCAGCCCGGAGTCCTGGGCCAAAAACATTCAGTACTTC
J: TRBJ2-4
V: TRBV6-5
size: few
D: .

CDR3: CASSDSSGGSNQPQHF
DNA: TGTGCCAGCAGTGACTCTTCCGGGGGAAGCAATCAGCCCCAGCATTTT
J: TRBJ1-5
V: TRBV25-1
size: .
D: .

CDR3: CAQVVAGTDTQYF
DNA: TGTGCTCAGGTTGTGGCGGGCACAGATACGCAGTATTTT
J: TRBJ2-3
V: TRBV30
size: .
D: .

CDR3: CASSRGTAEETQYF
DNA: TGTGCCAGCAGCCGAGGGACGGCGGAAGAGACCCAGTACTTC
J: TRBJ2-5
V: TRBV5-4
size: few
D: .

CDR3: CASSLDATSGVSSYNEQFF
DNA: TGTGCCAGCAGCTTAGACGCGACTAGCGGGGTAAGCTCCTACAATGAGCAGTTCTTC
J: TRBJ2-1
V: TRBV7-2
size: .
D: TRBD2

CDR3: CASSAVVLRTSGGYDNEQFF
DNA: TGTGCCAGCAGCGCGGTAGTATTGAGGACTAGCGGGGGATACGACAATGAGCAGTTCTTC
J: TRBJ2-1
V: TRBV9
size: many
D: TRBD2

CDR3: CASSFSGVTDTQYF
DNA: TGTGCCAGCAGCTTTAGCGGGGTCACAGATACGCAGTATTTT
J: TRBJ2-3
V: TRBV7-8
size: .
D: TRBD2

CDR3: CASSLAPPDTQYF
DNA: TGTGCCAGCAGCTTAGCGCCCCCAGATACGCAGTATTTT
J: TRBJ2-3
V: TRBV7-2
size: few
D: .

CDR3: CASSLVGQITDTQYF
DNA: TGTGCCAGCAGCTTAGTCGGACAGATCACAGATACGCAGTATTTT
J: TRBJ2-3
V: TRBV7-2
size: .
D: .

CDR3: CASSRTGGLWGKLFF
DNA: TGTGCCAGCAGTCGGACAGGGGGACTCTGGGGAAAACTGTTTTTT
J: TRBJ1-4
V: TRBV27
size: .
D: TRBD1

CDR3: CASSLHPREETQYF
DNA: TGTGCCAGCAGCCTACACCCACGGGAAGAGACCCAGTACTTC
J: TRBJ2-5
V: TRBV9
size: few
D: .

CDR3: CASSQGAPGTDTQYF
DNA: TGCGCCAGCAGCCAGGGGGCGCCGGGCACAGATACGCAGTATTTT
J: TRBJ2-3
V: TRBV5-1
size: .
D: TRBD1

CDR3: CATSLDRAKETQYF
DNA: TGTGCCACCAGCCTAGACAGGGCGAAAGAGACCCAGTACTTC
J: TRBJ2-5
V: TRBV15
size: many
D: TRBD1

CDR3: CASSQDGFKDEKLFF
DNA: TGCGCCAGCAGCCAAGATGGCTTCAAGGATGAAAAACTGTTTTTT
J: TRBJ1-4
V: TRBV4-3
size: .
D: .

CDR3: CASSSQGANTGELFF
DNA: TGTGCCAGCAGCTCACAGGGGGCGAACACCGGGGAGCTGTTTTTT
J: TRBJ2-2
V: TRBV9
size: .
D: TRBD1

CDR3: CASSPGGLAGDSEQFF
DNA: TGTGCCAGCAGCCCAGGCGGACTAGCGGGGGATTCTGAGCAGTTCTTC
J: TRBJ2-1
V: TRBV7-2
size: few
D: TRBD2

CDR3: CASSQAITGAYEQYF
DNA: TGCGCCAGCAGCCAAGCCATTACAGGTGCCTACGAGCAGTACTTC
J: TRBJ2-7
V: TRBV4-1
size: many
D: .